The 21 T cell receptor beta chains below all came from one sample that was sequenced in a study of T-cell memory formation after mild COVID-19. TCRdb itself ran the 5' RACE reads through MiXCR, one entry per CDR3 protein. The table has fewer than 60,000 distinct CDR3 sequences, 9% to 15% seen once; the top ten hold around 24%. The sample comprised PBMCs or a T cell subset sorted from them (not recorded which). The receptors were sampled from a man aged 18 to 30 who had mild COVID-19 (a few samples of this study predate the infection). Cell type and time point are not known.

The table lists this clonotype with a few counts. The chain links TRBV11-1 to TRBJ2-3, with D unclear. CDR3 length: 12 residues. The germline gives CDR1 SGHAT, CDR2 FQDESV (reference sequence). V lost 0 bases, J lost 6 bases, and 4 bases lay in between. The CDR3: CASSLAVDTQYF. The CDR3 DNA follows: TGTGCCAGCAGCTTAGCCGTGGATACGCAGTATTTT. The entire variable domain, with the rest obtained from reference TRBV11-1 and TRBJ2-3, is as follows: EAEVAQSPRYKITEKSQAVAFWCDPISGHATLYWYRQILGQGPELLVQFQDESVVDDSQLPKDRFSAERLKGVDSTLKIQPAELGDSAMYLCASSLAVDTQYFGPGTRLTVL.

This sequence joins TRBV14 and TRBJ1-2, with unresolved D. The V and J ends lost 3 bases and 4 bases respectively, with 9 bases between them. From germline, CDR1 is SGHDN and CDR2 FVKESK. This CDR3 spans 13 amino acids. This CDR3 reads CASSHGPSYGYTF. CDR3 bases: TGTGCCAGCAGCCACGGACCTTCCTATGGCTACACCTTC. The complete variable domain, with remaining parts taken from reference TRBV14 and TRBJ1-2, reads EAGVTQFPSHSVIEKGQTVTLRCDPISGHDNLYWYRRVMGKEIKFLLHFVKESKQDESGMPNNRFLAERTGGTYSTLKVQPAELEDSGVYFCASSHGPSYGYTFGSGTRLTVV.

This clonotype was seen more than once but under ten times. The rearrangement uses TRBV4-1 and TRBJ2-1, with 7 bases aligning to TRBD2. J lost 5 bases, V lost 0 bases, and 7 bases had no gene match. CDR3 length: 16 residues. The germline CDR1 and CDR2 sequences are MGHRA and YSYEKL. In DNA, the CDR3 is TGCGCCAGCAGCCAAGATGGGAGGGGCAAGGACAATGAGCAGTTCTTC. Amino acids: CASSQDGRGKDNEQFF.

This sequence joins TRBV7-3 and TRBJ2-2; 8 positions agree with TRBD2. The V and J ends lost 6 bases and 8 bases, in that order; junction bases with no gene match: 11. Germline CDR1 SGHTA, CDR2 FQGTGA. The CDR3 has 15 residues. CDR3 DNA sequence: TGTGCCAGCAGGGACACGGCGGGGGGCCCGGGGGAGCTGTTTTTT. This encodes CASRDTAGGPGELFF.

In its sample, this clonotype was seen a few times. The chain has TRBV5-1 and TRBJ1-1, with D unresolved. This CDR3 contains 14 residues. Trimming stripped 1 base from V and 1 base from J, with 8 bases between. Germline values: CDR1 SGHRS, CDR2 YFSETQ. This CDR3 reads CASSLNGANTEAFF. In nucleotides, the CDR3 is TGCGCCAGCAGCTTGAACGGTGCGAACACTGAAGCTTTCTTT.

The V call is TRBV12-3 or TRBV12-4, the J call TRBJ2-7, with 14 bases that match TRBD2. The CDR3 length is 16 residues. The trim removed 5 bases at V and 6 bases at J, leaving 9 bases unmatched. The CDR3 reads CASSPGLAGGPTEQYF. As DNA, the CDR3 is TGTGCCAGCAGTCCCGGACTAGCGGGGGGCCCGACCGAGCAGTACTTC.

This clonotype was counted at least ten times. V is TRBV6-6 and J is TRBJ2-3, with TRBD2 matching 14 bases. The germline gives CDR1 MNHNY, CDR2 SVGAGI (reference sequence). The CDR3 has 20 amino acids. V lost 2 bases, J lost 0 bases, and 10 bases stayed unmatched. This CDR3 is CASSYGLAGGPLASTDTQYF. CDR3 coding DNA: TGTGCCAGCAGTTACGGACTAGCGGGGGGTCCACTGGCTAGCACAGATACGCAGTATTTT.

There are a few counts of this clonotype. The genes are TRBV7-3 and TRBJ2-3; the D gene could be TRBD1 or TRBD2 (5 bases each). Germline-derived CDR1 and CDR2 are SGHTA and FQGTGA. The CDR3 is made up of 14 amino acids. Trimming cost V 2 bases and J 2 bases, with 8 bases left between them. The CDR3 DNA reads TGTGCCAGCAGCTTAGGGGGAATCACAGATACGCAGTATTTT. Encoded protein: CASSLGGITDTQYF.

In its sample, this clonotype was seen many times. The gene calls are TRBV6-5 and TRBJ2-3; D perhaps matches TRBD1 (6 bases). Trimming shortened V by 8 bases and J by 3 bases, and 9 bases separated the two germline ends. The CDR3 sequence is 12 residues long. CDR1 and CDR2 from the germline V gene are MNHEY and SVGAGI. The CDR3 spells CASGGSTDTQYF. The CDR3, as DNA: TGTGCCAGCGGGGGCTCTACAGATACGCAGTATTTT.

J is TRBJ1-5 and V is TRBV6-5; D gene unclear. The ends were cut back, 7 bases at V and 0 bases at J, with 13 bases in the middle. Germline V gives CDR1 MNHEY, CDR2 SVGAGI. The CDR3 length is 15 residues. The CDR3 DNA follows: TGTGCCAGCACCCCCTGGGTCGGTAGCAATCAGCCCCAGCATTTT. This codes for CASTPWVGSNQPQHF.

Only a few counts were recorded for this clonotype. The genes are TRBV5-1 and TRBJ1-5; D not certain. Germline V gene sequence: CDR1 SGHRS, CDR2 YFSETQ. The CDR3 has 14 residues. Trimming stripped 4 bases from V and 2 bases from J, with 10 bases between. This CDR3 reads CASSEGMGNQPQHF. CDR3 coding DNA: TGCGCCAGCAGCGAGGGTATGGGCAATCAGCCCCAGCATTTT.

This clonotype occurred many times. The chain joins TRBV5-1 to TRBJ1-6; 8 bases map to TRBD1. Trimming took 4 bases from V and 4 from J; bases not matched to a gene: 4. Germline lookup yields CDR1 SGHRS and CDR2 YFSETQ. The CDR3 loop spans 15 amino acids. The CDR3 reads CASSLRTGYNSPLHF. CDR3 in DNA: TGCGCCAGCAGCCTACGGACAGGGTATAATTCACCCCTCCACTTT.

This clonotype appeared a few times. This chain links TRBV4-3 with TRBJ1-1, with D uncertain. From germline, CDR1 is LGHNA and CDR2 YSLEER. Between the trimmed V and J ends, which lost 1 base and 1 base, there was a span of 10 bases. The CDR3 runs 15 residues. The CDR3 DNA reads as TGCGCCAGCAGCCAAGGTCCACAAGCGAACACTGAAGCTTTCTTT. Amino acid sequence: CASSQGPQANTEAFF.

At least ten counts were recorded for this clonotype. The chain links TRBV5-6 to TRBJ2-7; either TRBD1 or TRBD2 may fit D (5 bases each). V lost 5 bases to trimming and J lost 10 bases, with 19 bases between them. Germline values: CDR1 SGHDT, CDR2 YYEEEE. This CDR3 has 13 amino acids. The CDR3 region has the DNA TGTGCCAGCAGTATCGGGACCCAGGACGGACAGTACGTC. Protein product: CASSIGTQDGQYV.

This clonotype was seen a handful of times. The chain combines TRBV29-1 with TRBJ2-6, with unresolved D. The CDR3 spans 14 residues. The V gene lost 6 bases and the J gene lost 2 bases, with 11 bases spanning the gap. From germline, CDR1 is SQVTM and CDR2 ANQGSEA. This CDR3 is CSVTDAAGANVLTF. Written as DNA, the CDR3 is TGCAGCGTCACAGACGCAGCTGGGGCCAACGTCCTGACTTTC. Drawing the rest from reference TRBV29-1 and TRBJ2-6, the complete variable domain is SAVISQKPSRDICQRGTSLTIQCQVDSQVTMMFWYRQQPGQSLTLIATANQGSEATYESGFVIDKFPISRPNLTFSTLTVSNMSPEDSSIYLCSVTDAAGANVLTFGAGSRLTVL.

The DNA of the CDR3 is TGTGCCAGCCGTTGGTCGCCGGCACCCCTCCACTTT. Residues: CASRWSPAPLHF. The V and J genes are TRBV7-6 and TRBJ1-6; the D is unclear. This CDR3 is built from 12 residues. Germline V lookup: CDR1 SGHVS, CDR2 FNYEAQ. Trimming took 8 bases from V and 11 from J, leaving 13 bases between them.

The chain has TRBV7-2 and TRBJ1-1; D might be TRBD1 (5 bases). From germline, CDR1 is SGHTA and CDR2 FQGNSA. This CDR3 contains 14 residues. Trimming shortened V by 2 bases and J by 5 bases, and 12 bases separated the two germline ends. The CDR3 is CASSLSAGRTEAFF. The CDR3 DNA is TGTGCCAGCAGCTTAAGTGCAGGGAGAACTGAAGCTTTCTTT.

In its sample, this clonotype was seen a few times. The chain combines TRBV18 with TRBJ2-5; D is possibly TRBD2 (6 bases). From germline, CDR1 is KGHSH and CDR2 LQKENI. V shed 2 bases and J shed 9 bases, with 10 bases lying between them. This CDR3 has 12 amino acids. The CDR3 nucleotides are TGTGCCAGCTCACCAGGGGAGGAGGCCCAGTACTTC. As protein: CASSPGEEAQYF.

This chain joins TRBV3-1 and TRBJ1-4; D gene uncertain. Trimming pared 2 bases from V and 1 base from J, leaving 11 bases between. CDR1 and CDR2 from the germline V gene are LGHDT and YNNKEL (reference sequence). The CDR3 totals 16 residues. CDR3 amino acids: CASSQMEGGTNEKLFF. The CDR3 DNA sequence: TGTGCCAGCAGCCAAATGGAGGGAGGAACTAATGAAAAACTGTTTTTT.

This clonotype was seen ten or more times. The V gene is TRBV10-2, the J gene TRBJ2-7, with D tentatively TRBD2 (6 bases). Trimming pared 6 bases from V and 1 base from J, leaving 16 bases between. Germline assignment: CDR1 WSHSY and CDR2 SAAADI. This CDR3 is built from 15 residues. The CDR3 nucleotides are TGCGCCAGCAGCCCCGGGACTTTCCGATCCTACGAGCAGTACTTC. This sequence encodes CASSPGTFRSYEQYF.

This clonotype was picked up many times. The chain has TRBV9 and TRBJ1-1; 10 nucleotides agree with TRBD1. The CDR3 loop spans 16 amino acids. From germline, CDR1 is SGDLS and CDR2 YYNGEE. The V segment lost 0 bases and the J segment 3 bases; nucleotides outside the gene matches: 5. The CDR3 sequence: CASSVEDRGWDTEAFF. DNA for the CDR3: TGTGCCAGCAGCGTAGAGGACAGGGGGTGGGACACTGAAGCTTTCTTT.